This T cell receptor beta chain was captured by sequencing in a study of blood T cell repertoires in COVID-19. About the research overall: PBMCs, B-cell-depleted T cells, or T cells provided the cDNA or gDNA that made up the material.

Authors' methods: Reference gene primer amplification gave estimated nucleated cell counts. The protocol was immunoSEQ multiplex PCR, while the TCRdb copy is restricted to in-frame clones and leaves out a portion. V, J and clone size are those of that table, while D and trimming were read from the DNA. The data show over 120,000 clones, under 90% seen once. The CDR3 has 13 residues. The V gene lost 2 bases and the J gene lost 7 bases, with 11 bases spanning the gap. Germline V gives CDR1 MNHEY, CDR2 SVGEGT. The sequencing sample was made of peripheral blood. The receptor was isolated from a human donor in a cohort sampled during active COVID-19. V and J are TRBV6-2 or TRBV6-3 and TRBJ1-1, with D perhaps matching TRBD1 (5 bases). The CDR3 loop is CASSYTRQGEAFF. Written as DNA, the CDR3 is TGTGCCAGCAGTTACACGAGGCAGGGTGAAGCTTTCTTT.